This T cell receptor (beta chain) was observed in a study of cytomegalovirus exposure and HLA in healthy donors. This CDR3 spans 15 amino acids. The V and J ends lost 5 bases and 6 bases respectively, with 17 bases between them. The germline gives CDR1 SGHAT, CDR2 FQNNGV. Concerning this clone itself: The target antigen is unknown.

PCR was performed using 60 Vbeta and 13 Jbeta primers. Assay used: immunoSEQ multiplex PCR; TCRdb lists only in-frame clones, some missing. The repertoire holds about 160,000 clones, with around four fifths as singletons. Notes on the study in general: In vitro assays verified that a few CMV-associated chains recognized CMV antigens specifically. Sequence variants that were highly shared formed a cluster that was likely a sequencing artifact.

The J gene is TRBJ2-4, the V gene TRBV11-2; D is perhaps TRBD2 (5 bases). Sequenced material: PBMCs. The sequence derives from a woman younger than 30 in good health and CMV-seronegative. This chain's CDR3 is CASSRTPGNGNIQYF. CDR3 bases: TGTGCCAGCAGCAGAACCCCGGGGAATGGAAACATTCAGTACTTC. Complete variable domain (other parts from reference TRBV11-2 and TRBJ2-4): EAGVAQSPRYKIIEKRQSVAFWCNPISGHATLYWYQQILGQGPKLLIQFQNNGVVDDSQLPKDRFSAERLKGVDSTLKIQPAKLEDSAVYLCASSRTPGNGNIQYFGAGTRLSVL.